This T cell receptor beta chain was observed in a study of blood T cell repertoires in COVID-19. Background on the study: From T cells, B-cell-depleted T cells, or PBMCs came the material, which was cDNA or gDNA.

Authors' methods: Using reference gene primer amplification, nucleated cell counts were estimated. Assay: immunoSEQ multiplex PCR; the TCRdb copy retains only in-frame clones and omits some. V and J calls and clone size are given by that table; D and trimming were obtained from the DNA. This table holds 150,000 or so clones, around 82% found once. This CDR3 has 11 amino acids. The germline V gene has CDR1 LGHDT and CDR2 YNNKEL (reference sequence). The V end lost 4 bases, the J end lost 4 bases, and 3 bases lay between the germline ends. The rearrangement links TRBV3-1 (or the pseudogene TRBV3-2) to TRBJ2-3; D is unclear. This TCR came from a man younger than 30 with active or convalescent COVID-19. Sequences were obtained from peripheral blood. The chain's CDR3 is CASSLADTQYF. The CDR3 coding sequence is TGTGCCAGCAGCCTCGCAGATACGCAGTATTTT.